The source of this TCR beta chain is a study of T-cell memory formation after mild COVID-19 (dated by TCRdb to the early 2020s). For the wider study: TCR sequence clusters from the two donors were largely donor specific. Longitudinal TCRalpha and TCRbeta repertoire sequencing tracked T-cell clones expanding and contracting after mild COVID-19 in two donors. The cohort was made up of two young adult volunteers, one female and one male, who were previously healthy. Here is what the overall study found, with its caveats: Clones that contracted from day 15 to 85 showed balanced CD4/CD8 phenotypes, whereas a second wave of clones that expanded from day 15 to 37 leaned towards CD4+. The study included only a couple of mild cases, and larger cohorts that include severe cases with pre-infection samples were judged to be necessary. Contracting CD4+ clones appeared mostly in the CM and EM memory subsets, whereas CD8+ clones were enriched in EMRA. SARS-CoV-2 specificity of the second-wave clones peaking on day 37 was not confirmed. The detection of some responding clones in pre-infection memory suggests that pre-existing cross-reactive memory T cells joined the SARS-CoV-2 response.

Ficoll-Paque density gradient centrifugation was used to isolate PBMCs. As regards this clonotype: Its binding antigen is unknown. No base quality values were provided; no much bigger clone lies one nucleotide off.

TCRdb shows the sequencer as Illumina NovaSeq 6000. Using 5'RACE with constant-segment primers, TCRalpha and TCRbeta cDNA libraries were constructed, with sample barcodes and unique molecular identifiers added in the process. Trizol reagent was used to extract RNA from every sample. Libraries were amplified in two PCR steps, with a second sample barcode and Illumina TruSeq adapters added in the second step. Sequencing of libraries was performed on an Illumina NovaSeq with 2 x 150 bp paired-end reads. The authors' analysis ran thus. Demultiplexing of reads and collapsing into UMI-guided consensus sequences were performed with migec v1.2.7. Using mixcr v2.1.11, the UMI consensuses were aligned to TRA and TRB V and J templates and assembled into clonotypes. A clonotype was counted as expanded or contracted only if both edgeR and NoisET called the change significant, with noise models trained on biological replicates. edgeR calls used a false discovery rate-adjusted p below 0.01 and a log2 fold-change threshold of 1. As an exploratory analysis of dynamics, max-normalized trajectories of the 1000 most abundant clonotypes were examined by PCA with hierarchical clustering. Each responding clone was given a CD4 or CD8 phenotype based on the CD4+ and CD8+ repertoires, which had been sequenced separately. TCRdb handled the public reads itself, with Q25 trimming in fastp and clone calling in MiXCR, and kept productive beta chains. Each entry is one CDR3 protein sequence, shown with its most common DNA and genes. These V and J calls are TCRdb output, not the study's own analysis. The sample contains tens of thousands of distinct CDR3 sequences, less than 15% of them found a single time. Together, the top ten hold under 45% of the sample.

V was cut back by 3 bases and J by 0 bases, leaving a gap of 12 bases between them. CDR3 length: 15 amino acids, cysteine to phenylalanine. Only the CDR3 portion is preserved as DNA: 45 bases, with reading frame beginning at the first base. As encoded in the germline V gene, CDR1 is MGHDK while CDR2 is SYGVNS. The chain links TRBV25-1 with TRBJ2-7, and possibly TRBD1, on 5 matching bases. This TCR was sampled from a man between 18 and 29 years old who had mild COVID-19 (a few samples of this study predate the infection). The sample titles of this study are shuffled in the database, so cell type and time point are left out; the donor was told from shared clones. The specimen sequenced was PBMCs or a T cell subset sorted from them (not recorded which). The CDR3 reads CASSDAHTGSYEQYF. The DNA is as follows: TGTGCCAGCAGTGATGCCCATACAGGCTCCTACGAGCAGTACTTC.